Sequencing of this T cell receptor (beta chain) was carried out in a study of cytomegalovirus exposure and HLA in healthy donors. Trimming removed 2 bases at V and 6 bases at J, with 16 bases between. This CDR3 spans 16 amino acids. The germline V gene has CDR1 MGHRA and CDR2 YSYEKL. Study-wide results and limits: There was a cluster of highly shared sequence variants that was likely a sequencing artifact. In a later analysis, TCR beta V- and J-gene trimming showed a link to a missense DCLRE1C variant.

Remarks on this clone: Its antigen is undetermined.

Healthy individuals who donated bone marrow served as the donors. The PCR made use of 60 Vbeta and 13 Jbeta primers. Per the original data handling: In a later analysis, approximately 80 million unique TCR beta chains included roughly 11 million shared by two or more donors. Here immunoSEQ multiplex PCR was the method, and the copy in TCRdb shows in-frame clones only, minus some. V and J calls and clone size are given by that table; D and trimming were obtained from the DNA. The table has some 180,000 clones, 78% seen once; the top ten hold about 3.1%. Specimen: PBMCs. V usage is TRBV4-1 and J usage is TRBJ2-2; maybe TRBD1 (5 bases). The receptor was isolated from a female donor in good health and CMV-seronegative. The CDR3 sequence is CASSQLDMGLSGELFF. In nucleotides, the CDR3 is TGCGCCAGCAGCCAATTGGACATGGGGCTCTCCGGGGAGCTGTTTTTT.